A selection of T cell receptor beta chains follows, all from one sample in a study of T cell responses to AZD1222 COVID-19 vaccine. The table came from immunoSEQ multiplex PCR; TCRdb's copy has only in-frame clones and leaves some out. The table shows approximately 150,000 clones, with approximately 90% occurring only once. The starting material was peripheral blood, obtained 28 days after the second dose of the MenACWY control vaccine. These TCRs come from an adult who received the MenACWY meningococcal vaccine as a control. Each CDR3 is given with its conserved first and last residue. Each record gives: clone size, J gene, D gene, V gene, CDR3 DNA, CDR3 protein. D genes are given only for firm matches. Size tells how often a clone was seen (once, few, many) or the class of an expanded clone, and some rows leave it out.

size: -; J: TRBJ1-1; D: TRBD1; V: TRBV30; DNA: TGTGCCTGGGGGGACAGGTTGGCTTTCTTT; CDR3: CAWGDRLAFF
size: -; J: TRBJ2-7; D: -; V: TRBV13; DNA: TGTGCCAGCAGCTTCGACCGGGGCCGCGAGCAGTACTTC; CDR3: CASSFDRGREQYF
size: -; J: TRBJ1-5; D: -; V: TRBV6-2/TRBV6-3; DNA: TGTGCCAGCAGCAAAGACAGTGGGAGCAATCAGCCCCAGCATTTT; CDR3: CASSKDSGSNQPQHF
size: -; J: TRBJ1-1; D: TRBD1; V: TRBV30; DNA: TGTGCCTGGATGGGACAGGGGGCGGCTGAAGCTTTCTTT; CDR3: CAWMGQGAAEAFF
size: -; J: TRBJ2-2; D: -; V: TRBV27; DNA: TGTGCCAGCAGTTTTTCGGGAATGGTGACCGGGGAGCTGTTTTTT; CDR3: CASSFSGMVTGELFF
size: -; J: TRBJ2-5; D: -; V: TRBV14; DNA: TGTGCCAGCAGCCAACTCATAGCGACGGAGACCCAGTACTTC; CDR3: CASSQLIATETQYF
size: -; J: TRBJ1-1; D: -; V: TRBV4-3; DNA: TGCGCCAGCAGCCGAATACTAATGGGGAATGAAGCTTTCTTT; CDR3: CASSRILMGNEAFF
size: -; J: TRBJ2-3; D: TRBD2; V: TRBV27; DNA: TGTGCCTCTTGGGACGTCCTAGCGGGAGTCCGCACAGATACGCAGTATTTT; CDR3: CASWDVLAGVRTDTQYF
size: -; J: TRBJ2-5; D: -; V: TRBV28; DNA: TGTGCCAGCAGTTTCCGGAGGGAGACCCAGTACTTC; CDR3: CASSFRRETQYF
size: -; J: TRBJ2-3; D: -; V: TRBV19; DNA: TGTGCCAGTAGTATAGATCCGGGGAGAGGCACGCAGTATTTT; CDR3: CASSIDPGRGTQYF
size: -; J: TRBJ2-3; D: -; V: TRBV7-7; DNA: TGTGCCAGCAGCTTTCGGTCGGCAGATACGCAGTATTTT; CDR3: CASSFRSADTQYF
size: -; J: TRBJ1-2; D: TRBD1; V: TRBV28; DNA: TGTGCCAGCAGCCCAGGGGGCCACTATGGCTACACCTTC; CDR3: CASSPGGHYGYTF
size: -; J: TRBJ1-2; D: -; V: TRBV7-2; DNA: TGTGCCAGCAGCTTCTTAGCTGCCGGCTATGGCTACACCTTC; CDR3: CASSFLAAGYGYTF
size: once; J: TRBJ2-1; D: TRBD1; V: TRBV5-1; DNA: TGCGCCAGCAGTTCCGAAGGGGGCACCTACAATGAGCAGTTCTTC; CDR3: CASSSEGGTYNEQFF
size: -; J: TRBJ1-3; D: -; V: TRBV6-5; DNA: TGTGCCAGCAGTTACTCGGCGGGGGGGGCTGGAAACACCATATATTTT; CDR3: CASSYSAGGAGNTIYF
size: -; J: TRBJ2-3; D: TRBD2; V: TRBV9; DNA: TGTGCCAGCACCATTAGCGGGACGCCAGATACGCAGTATTTT; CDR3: CASTISGTPDTQYF
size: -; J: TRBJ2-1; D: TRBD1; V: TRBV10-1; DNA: TGCGCCAGCAGTGAGTCGAGGGGGCGCGGGTACAATGAGCAGTTCTTC; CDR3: CASSESRGRGYNEQFF
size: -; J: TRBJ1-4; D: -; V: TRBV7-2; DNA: TGTGCCAGCAGCTTACTGGGACCCATGACTAATGAAAAACTGTTTTTT; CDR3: CASSLLGPMTNEKLFF
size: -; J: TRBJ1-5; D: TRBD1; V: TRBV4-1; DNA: TGCGCCAGCAGCCAGGGACAGGGCGGTCAGCCCCAGCATTTT; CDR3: CASSQGQGGQPQHF
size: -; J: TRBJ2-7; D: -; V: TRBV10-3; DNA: TGTGCCATCAGTGAGGGCAAAATCTACGAGCAGTACTTC; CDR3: CAISEGKIYEQYF
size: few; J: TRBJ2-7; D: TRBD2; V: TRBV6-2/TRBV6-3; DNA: TGTGCCAGCAGTTCCTCAGCGGGAGGGAACGAGCAGTACTTC; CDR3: CASSSSAGGNEQYF
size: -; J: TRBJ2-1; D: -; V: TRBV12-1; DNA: TGTGCCAGCAGCTTTGCGCGAGCAGGAGGTAGGCGGGAGCCCGCCAATGAGCAGTTCTTC; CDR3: CASSFARAGGRREPANEQFF
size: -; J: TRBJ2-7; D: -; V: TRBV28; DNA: TGTGCCAGCAGTTTGGTTATCGGGGAGCAGTACTTC; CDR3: CASSLVIGEQYF
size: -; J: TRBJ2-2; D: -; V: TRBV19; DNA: TGTGCCAGTATCGAGGGGCCATTCACCGGGGAGCTGTTTTTT; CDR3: CASIEGPFTGELFF
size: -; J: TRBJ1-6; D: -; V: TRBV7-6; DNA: TGTGCCAGCAGCTTAGGGTCCAGGGATTCACCCCTCCACTTT; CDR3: CASSLGSRDSPLHF
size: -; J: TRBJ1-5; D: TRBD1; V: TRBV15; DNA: TGTGCCACCAGCAGAGTAAAGGGACAGGGGGCCGTATTGCAGCCCCAGCATTTT; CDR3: CATSRVKGQGAVLQPQHF
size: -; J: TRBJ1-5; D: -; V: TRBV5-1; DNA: TGCGCCAGCAGCTTGTACGACAGCAGCAATCAGCCCCAGCATTTT; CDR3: CASSLYDSSNQPQHF
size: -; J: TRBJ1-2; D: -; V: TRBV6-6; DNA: TGTGCCAGCAGTTACTCGCGCGACACTAACTATGGCTACACCTTC; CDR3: CASSYSRDTNYGYTF
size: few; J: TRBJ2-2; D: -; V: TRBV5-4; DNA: TGTGCCAGCAGCTTGGACTTAGCCGCGCGGGCGGACACCGGGGAGCTGTTTTTT; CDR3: CASSLDLAARADTGELFF
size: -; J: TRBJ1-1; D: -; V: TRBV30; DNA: TGTGCCTGGAGCCCGGGCCACGGGGTCGTGGGGAACACTGAAGCTTTCTTT; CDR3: CAWSPGHGVVGNTEAFF
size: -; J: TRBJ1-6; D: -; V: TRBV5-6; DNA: TGTGCCAGCAGCTCGCCGGGCTATAATTCACCCCTCCACTTT; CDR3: CASSSPGYNSPLHF
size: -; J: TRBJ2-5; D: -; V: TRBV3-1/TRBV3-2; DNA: TGTGCCAGCAGCCAAGATCTCGCGGGCGAAGAGACCCAGTACTTC; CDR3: CASSQDLAGEETQYF
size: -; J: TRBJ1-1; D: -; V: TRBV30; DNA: TGTGCCTGGAGTATTTCATTACGCAACGACAGAGTGAACACTGAAGCTTTCTTT; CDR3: CAWSISLRNDRVNTEAFF
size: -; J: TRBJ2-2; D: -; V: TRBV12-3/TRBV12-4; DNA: TGTGCCAGCAGTTTTAACGGAAACGGGGAGCTGTTTTTT; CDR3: CASSFNGNGELFF
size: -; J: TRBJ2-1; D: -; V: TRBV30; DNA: TGTGCCTGGAATCCGGCGGGCAATGAGCAGTTCTTC; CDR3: CAWNPAGNEQFF
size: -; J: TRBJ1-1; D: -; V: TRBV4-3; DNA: TGCGCCAGCAGCCCTACCCAAATGAACACTGAAGCTTTCTTT; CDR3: CASSPTQMNTEAFF
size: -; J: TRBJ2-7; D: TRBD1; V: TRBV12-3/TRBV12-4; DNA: TGTGCCAGCACTGCCGACAGGGTTTACGAGCAGTACTTC; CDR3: CASTADRVYEQYF
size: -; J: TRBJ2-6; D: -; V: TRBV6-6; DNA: TGTGCCAGCAGTCAGACAGCCGTACCCGTCGGGGCCAACGTCCTGACTTTC; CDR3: CASSQTAVPVGANVLTF
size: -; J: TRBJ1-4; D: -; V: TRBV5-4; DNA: TGTGCCAGCAGCGTCGGGAGCGAGTTTGAAAAACTGTTTTTT; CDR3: CASSVGSEFEKLFF
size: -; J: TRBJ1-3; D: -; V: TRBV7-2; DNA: TGTGCCAGCGGCAATGGGGGCGCCTCTGGAAACACCATATATTTT; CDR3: CASGNGGASGNTIYF
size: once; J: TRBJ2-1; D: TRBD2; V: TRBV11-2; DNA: TGTGCCAGCAGCCCGGGGACTAGCGGGAGAATAAATGAGCAGTTCTTC; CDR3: CASSPGTSGRINEQFF
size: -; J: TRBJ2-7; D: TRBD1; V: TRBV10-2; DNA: TGCGCCAGCAGTGAGCTTGGACAGGGACCCTACGAGCAGTACTTC; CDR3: CASSELGQGPYEQYF
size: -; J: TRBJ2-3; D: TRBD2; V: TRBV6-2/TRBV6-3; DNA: TGTGCCAGCAGTTACCGCGCGGGAGGGTATACAGATACGCAGTATTTT; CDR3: CASSYRAGGYTDTQYF
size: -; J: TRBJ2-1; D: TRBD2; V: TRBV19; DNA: TGTGCCAGTAGTATAGGGCGGCGGGAGTACAATGAGCAGTTCTTC; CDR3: CASSIGRREYNEQFF
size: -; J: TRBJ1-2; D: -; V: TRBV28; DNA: TGTGCCAGCAGTTCGGCCCGCCGGGGCCCTTGGGGCTACACCTTC; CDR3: CASSSARRGPWGYTF
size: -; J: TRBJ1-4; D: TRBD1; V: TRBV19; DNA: TGTGCCAGTAGTAGCCCCCGACAGGGCAATGATGAAAAACTGTTTTTT; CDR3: CASSSPRQGNDEKLFF
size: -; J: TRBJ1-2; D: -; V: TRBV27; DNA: TGTGCCACCCGCCGGGCGGTGAGTAGCTATGGCTACACCTTC; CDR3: CATRRAVSSYGYTF
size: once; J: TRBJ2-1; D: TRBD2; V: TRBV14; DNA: TGTCCCAGCAGCCAAACGCGGGGGGGGCTGGGTGAGCAGTTCTTC; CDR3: CPSSQTRGGLGEQFF
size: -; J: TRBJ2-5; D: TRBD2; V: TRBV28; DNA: TGTGCCAGCTGGAGGACTAGCGGAGAAGAGACCCAGTACTTC; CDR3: CASWRTSGEETQYF
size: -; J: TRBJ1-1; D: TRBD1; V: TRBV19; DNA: TGTGCCAGTAGTGTCGGGACAGGGGGCCTCACTGAAGCTTTCTTT; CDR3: CASSVGTGGLTEAFF